This TCR beta chain was observed in a study of blood T cell repertoires in COVID-19. Study at large: Acute and convalescent COVID-19 samples came from the United States, Italy and Spain. PBMCs, B-cell-depleted T cells, or T cells were the source of the cDNA or gDNA that made up the material.

V was clipped by 0 bases and J by 3 bases; unmatched bases: 3. The CDR3 has 14 amino acids. CDR1 SQVTM and CDR2 ANQGSEA come from the germline V gene. Enrollment of patients from Seattle took place during active infection, with longitudinal follow-up. Authors' methods: By means of reference gene primer amplification, nucleated cell counts were estimated. Clones were read by immunoSEQ multiplex PCR, and TCRdb kept only the in-frame ones, dropping some. The D gene and trimming were derived from the DNA, and the V and J assignments and clone size from that table. The table includes 200,000 to 250,000 clones, under 85% detected once.

The TCR sequence derives from a woman aged 25 to 39 with COVID-19, enrolled during active disease. The sequencing sample was made of peripheral blood. The genes are TRBV29-1 and TRBJ2-7; TRBD1 aligns across 9 bases. Written as DNA, the CDR3 is TGCAGCGTTGAAGAGGGACAGGGAATCTACGAGCAGTACTTC. Encoded protein: CSVEEGQGIYEQYF.